These T cell receptor beta chains were read from a single sample in a study of STAT3 mutations in large granular lymphocyte leukemia. Assay used: immunoSEQ multiplex PCR; TCRdb lists only in-frame clones, some missing. This table has approximately 15,000 clones, around nine tenths appearing once. Input material: peripheral blood mononuclear cells. The receptors stem from a man aged 35-49 years with T-cell large granular lymphocyte leukemia. Some clones in this sample may be carry-over from other donors' samples. The CDR3 runs from the conserved cysteine through the conserved F or W. Each record gives: V gene, D gene, clone size, J gene, CDR3 DNA, CDR3 protein. D genes are given only for firm matches. Clone size appears in some rows only: once, few, many, or a class for an expanded clone.

TRBV27,TRBD2,once,TRBJ2-7,TGTGCCAGCAGTTTAGGGGCGGGGGGCTACGAGCAGTACTTC,CASSLGAGGYEQYF
TRBV4-3,NA,few,TRBJ1-3,TGCGCCAGCAGCCAAGATCAAACAGGGTTCTCTGGAAACACCATATATTTT,CASSQDQTGFSGNTIYF
TRBV27,NA,NA,TRBJ2-4,TGTGCCAGCAGTAAAAACAGGGTAGCCAAAAACATTCAGTACTTC,CASSKNRVAKNIQYF
TRBV7-9,NA,NA,TRBJ1-2,TGTGCCAGCAGCCTGACGGGCTATGGCTACACCTTC,CASSLTGYGYTF
TRBV2,TRBD1,once,TRBJ2-5,TGTGCCAGCTACAGGGGCCCAGAGACCCAGTACTTC,CASYRGPETQYF
TRBV19,NA,NA,TRBJ1-2,TGTGCCAGTAGACCAGGCACCTATGGCTACACCTTC,CASRPGTYGYTF
TRBV30,TRBD1,once,TRBJ2-4,TGTGCCTACAAGGGGGCGGACAAAAACATTCAGTACTTC,CAYKGADKNIQYF
TRBV21-1,NA,few,TRBJ2-7,TGTGCCAGGTCTAGCGGGAGGCCCTACGAGCAGTACTTC,CARSSGRPYEQYF
TRBV7-9,TRBD1,NA,TRBJ2-7,TGTGCTAGCAGCTTAGAGGGACAGGGGTGGCCCTACGAGCAGTACTTC,CASSLEGQGWPYEQYF
TRBV5-1,NA,NA,TRBJ2-5,TGCGCCAGCAGCTTGGAAGAGACCCAGTACTTC,CASSLEETQYF
TRBV30,TRBD2,NA,TRBJ2-3,TGTGCCTGGAGGAGCGGGGGGATCACAGATACGCAGTATTTT,CAWRSGGITDTQYF
TRBV27,NA,NA,TRBJ1-5,TGTGCCAGCAGTTTATCGTACCAAAATCTGCCCCAGCATTTT,CASSLSYQNLPQHF
TRBV30,NA,NA,TRBJ2-3,TGTGCCTGGAGTTCCCCCGGGGCAGATACGCAGTATTTT,CAWSSPGADTQYF
TRBV9,NA,NA,TRBJ1-2,TGTGCCAGCAGCGCCGGGAACAACTATGGCTACACCTTC,CASSAGNNYGYTF
TRBV6-1,TRBD1,once,TRBJ1-6,TGTGCCAGCAGTGGACGGGACAGGGGGAGCTCCTATAATTCACCCCTCCACTTT,CASSGRDRGSSYNSPLHF
TRBV7-2,NA,NA,TRBJ1-2,TGTGCCAGCAGCTTAGTCCCAGGCGCCCGCGGGGGCTATGGCTACACCTTC,CASSLVPGARGGYGYTF
TRBV14,TRBD2,NA,TRBJ2-3,TGTGCCAGCAGCCAAACTAGCGGGGGGAACTCAGATACGCAGTATTTT,CASSQTSGGNSDTQYF
TRBV5-5,TRBD1,NA,TRBJ1-2,TGTGCCAGCAGCTTGGAGGCCTCAGGGGGCTATGGCTACACCTTC,CASSLEASGGYGYTF
TRBV9,NA,NA,TRBJ2-3,TGTGCCAGCAGCGTTGAAGCCTTCACAGATACGCAGTATTTT,CASSVEAFTDTQYF
TRBV19,NA,NA,TRBJ1-5,TGTGCCAGTAGTATAGTCCGGACAGTTAATCAGCCCCAGCATTTT,CASSIVRTVNQPQHF
TRBV13,NA,once,TRBJ1-2,TGTGCCAGCAGCCCAAATCTTCTGGACCCCAGCTATGGCTACACCTTC,CASSPNLLDPSYGYTF
TRBV27,TRBD2,NA,TRBJ2-7,TGTGCCAGCAGTCTGGGGGAGGGCGAGCAGTACTTC,CASSLGEGEQYF
TRBV7-8,TRBD1,NA,TRBJ2-7,TGTGCCAGCAGCCAGGGACAGGGAGGGTACAGCTCCTACGAGCAGTACTTC,CASSQGQGGYSSYEQYF
TRBV25-1,NA,NA,TRBJ1-2,TGTGCCAGCAGTGAACCCGGGACTGGCTATGGCTACACCTTC,CASSEPGTGYGYTF
TRBV7-9,NA,once,TRBJ1-1,TGTGCCAGCAGCTTAAACGGGGGTAACACTGAAGCTTTCTTT,CASSLNGGNTEAFF
TRBV10-3,NA,NA,TRBJ2-7,TGTGCCATTTCCGAGGGGGGCGAGCAGTACTTC,CAISEGGEQYF
TRBV4-3,NA,NA,TRBJ1-5,TGCGCCAGCAGCCAAGACGTCGGAGGCAGCTTCTCCATTCAGCCCCAGCATTTT,CASSQDVGGSFSIQPQHF
TRBV5-4,NA,once,TRBJ1-2,TGTGCCAGCAGCGCGGGAACGTCTTATGGCTACACCTTC,CASSAGTSYGYTF
TRBV14,NA,NA,TRBJ2-2,TGTGCCAGCAGCCCGCTGGGGCCCGGGGAGCTGTTTTTT,CASSPLGPGELFF
TRBV11-2,NA,NA,TRBJ2-7,TGTGCCAGCAGCTTATCGGACTCTCAAACCTACGAGCAGTACTTC,CASSLSDSQTYEQYF
TRBV18,TRBD1,NA,TRBJ1-2,TGTGCCAGCTCACTGGACAGGGTTCGGGGCTATGGCTACACCTTC,CASSLDRVRGYGYTF
TRBV7-9,NA,NA,TRBJ2-7,TGTGCCAGCAGCTCCCCGCGGGGGACAGCTACCTACGAGCAGTACTTC,CASSSPRGTATYEQYF
TRBV5-6,NA,NA,TRBJ1-1,TGTGCCAGCAGCTCGTTAATGAACACTGAAGCTTTCTTT,CASSSLMNTEAFF
TRBV7-3,NA,NA,TRBJ2-2,TGTGCCAGCAGCTCCCCTGGGGGAACCGGGGAGCTGTTTTTT,CASSSPGGTGELFF
TRBV5-1,TRBD1,NA,TRBJ2-7,TGCGCCAGCAGCCGGACAGGGGAGCACGAGCAGTACTTC,CASSRTGEHEQYF
TRBV27,TRBD2,NA,TRBJ2-5,TGTGCCAGCAGTTCTCCTCCCGGGACTAGCGAGACCCAGTACTTC,CASSSPPGTSETQYF
TRBV12-5,NA,NA,TRBJ1-5,TGTGCTAGTGTTTGGACCCTTTACATGAGACCCCTACATGATCAGCCCCAGCATTTT,CASVWTLYMRPLHDQPQHF
TRBV6-5,NA,NA,TRBJ1-2,TGTGCCACACGCTACGCTAACTATGGCTACACCTTC,CATRYANYGYTF
TRBV6-5,NA,NA,TRBJ1-2,TGTGCCACGGAGACGGGGGACTATGGCTACACCTTC,CATETGDYGYTF
TRBV2,NA,NA,TRBJ1-5,TGTGCCAGCAGCGCACGGGGACGACAGCCCCAGCATTTT,CASSARGRQPQHF
TRBV5-6,NA,NA,TRBJ2-1,TGTGCCAGCGTAGGTTACTCCTACAATGAGCAGTTCTTC,CASVGYSYNEQFF
TRBV4-3,TRBD2,NA,TRBJ2-6,TGCGCCAGCAGCCAAGAACCGGGACTAGTAGCTTCTGGGGCCAACGTCCTGACTTTC,CASSQEPGLVASGANVLTF
TRBV6-5,NA,NA,TRBJ2-2,TGTGCCAGCAGTTACGGAGTTTCGAACACCGGGGAGCTGTTTTTT,CASSYGVSNTGELFF
TRBV10-3,TRBD1,NA,TRBJ2-7,TGTGCCATCAGTTTAGACAGGGACGACGAGCAGTACTTC,CAISLDRDDEQYF
TRBV5-1,TRBD1,NA,TRBJ1-1,TGCGCCAGCAGCTTTGGTCCGCAGGGGGGAGGTGAAGCTTTCTTT,CASSFGPQGGGEAFF
TRBV30,NA,NA,TRBJ2-7,TGTGCCTGGTCTCGGGGGAGCTCCTACGAGCAGTACTTC,CAWSRGSSYEQYF
TRBV11-2,NA,NA,TRBJ2-7,TGTGCCAGCAGCTTAAGGGGGGGGGCAGTCGAGCAGTACTTC,CASSLRGGAVEQYF
TRBV5-1,TRBD1,NA,TRBJ1-2,TGCGCCAGCACATCGTTACCATTTGGGACAGGATATGGCTACACCTTC,CASTSLPFGTGYGYTF
TRBV27,NA,NA,TRBJ1-4,TGTGCCAGCAGTGAGGACAGCTTGAAGAAACTGTTTTTT,CASSEDSLKKLFF
TRBV27,NA,NA,TRBJ1-6,TGTGCCAGCGGAACTCTGAACAGGGACGGGAGTAATTCACCCCTCCACTTT,CASGTLNRDGSNSPLHF
TRBV19,NA,NA,TRBJ1-2,TGTGCCAGTAGTTTTCAGGGACGAGATGGCTACACCTTC,CASSFQGRDGYTF
TRBV2,NA,NA,TRBJ1-5,TGTGCCAGCAGTGAAAGGGGACGGTCATATAGCAATCAGCCCCAGCATTTT,CASSERGRSYSNQPQHF
TRBV7-2,NA,NA,TRBJ2-5,TGTGCCAGCAGCCTACAACAAGAGACCCAGTACTTC,CASSLQQETQYF
TRBV11-2,NA,NA,TRBJ2-3,TGTGCCAGCAGCTTGAATAGCGCAACCACAGATACGCAGTATTTT,CASSLNSATTDTQYF
TRBV25-1,TRBD1,NA,TRBJ1-1,TGTGCCAGCAGGGGACAGGGTACGGCTGAAGCTTTCTTT,CASRGQGTAEAFF